This passage covers 21 T cell receptor beta chains from one sample sequenced in a study of blood T cell repertoires in COVID-19. Sequenced by immunoSEQ multiplex PCR; TCRdb stores in-frame clones only, minus some. The repertoire holds under 200,000 clones, with around four fifths as singletons. Sequenced input: peripheral blood. The receptors derive from a woman of 80 years or more with COVID-19, enrolled during active disease.

The V gene is TRBV25-1, the J gene TRBJ1-4; D is possibly TRBD1 (6 bases). Germline CDR1 reads MGHDK; CDR2 reads SYGVNS. The CDR3 spans 15 residues. Trimming left V 7 bases short and J 8 bases short, with 20 bases between. CDR3 residues: CASTIRGAFGEKLFF. CDR3 bases: TGTGCCAGCACTATTCGGGGGGCGTTCGGCGAAAAACTGTTTTTT.

In its sample, this clone was seen once. The chain combines TRBV6-1 with TRBJ2-7; no firm D call. Trimming stripped 0 bases from V and 4 bases from J, with 13 bases between. The CDR3 is 15 residues long. Germline-derived CDR1 and CDR2 are MNHNS and SASEGT. CDR3 DNA: TGTGCCAGCAGTGAAGCGTCAGGTGTTCCGTACGAGCAGTACTTC. Translated: CASSEASGVPYEQYF.

As regards this clone: Mismatch with germline at one junction end may stem from a read error. This chain connects TRBV18 to TRBJ2-1; 7 bases fit TRBD1. The CDR3 consists of 13 residues. Germline V gene lookup returns CDR1 KGHSH and CDR2 LQKENI. As DNA, the CDR3 is TGTGCCAGCTCCCCACAGGGGAAACATGAGCAGTTCTTC. This gives the protein CASSPQGKHEQFF.

The CDR3 nucleotides are TGTGCCAGCAGCTTCCCCGGGACCCCAGGGGCCGGGGAGCTGTTTTTT. Translating it yields CASSFPGTPGAGELFF. The chain uses TRBV5-4 and TRBJ2-2; weak D call: TRBD1 (6 bases). The CDR3 spans 16 residues. Trimming shortened V by 2 bases and J by 6 bases, and 17 bases separated the two germline ends. Germline V gene data show CDR1 as SGHNT and CDR2 as YYREEE (reference sequence).

The rearrangement uses TRBV5-1 and TRBJ1-2; 7 positions match TRBD1. Germline values: CDR1 SGHRS, CDR2 YFSETQ. Losses at the gene ends were 3 bases for V and 8 bases for J; bases not matched to a gene: 10. This CDR3 has 14 amino acids. CDR3 nucleotide sequence: TGCGCCAGCAGCTCAGGGACAGCCCGCAGCGGCTACACCTTC. This gives the protein CASSSGTARSGYTF.

CDR3 DNA: TGTGCCAGCAGCTTTCAGGGGGCGGCCGGAGAGACCCAGTACTTC. Its translation is CASSFQGAAGETQYF. V usage is TRBV9 and J usage is TRBJ2-5; 8 nucleotides agree with TRBD1. CDR3 length: 15 residues. V dropped 4 bases and J dropped 4; count of bases not matched to a gene: 9. CDR1 is SGDLS and CDR2 is YYNGEE in the germline V gene.

There are a few counts of this clone. The chain links TRBV6-5 to TRBJ1-2; D not certain. Between the trimmed V and J ends, which lost 4 bases and 8 bases, there was a span of 11 bases. Germline assignment: CDR1 MNHEY and CDR2 SVGAGI. The CDR3 contains 12 residues. CDR3 sequence reads: CASSSRGGGYTF. The CDR3 coding sequence is TGTGCCAGCAGTTCTCGGGGAGGCGGCTACACCTTC.

This clone showed up just once. V gene TRBV4-1 combines with J gene TRBJ2-3; D is ambiguous. CDR3 length: 15 amino acids. CDR1 MGHRA and CDR2 YSYEKL come from the germline V gene. Trimming pared 3 bases from V and 0 bases from J, leaving 10 bases between. The DNA for the CDR3 is TGCGCCAGCAGCCAGAATGAGATAAGCACAGATACGCAGTATTTT. Amino acids: CASSQNEISTDTQYF.

J is TRBJ2-7 and V is TRBV5-1, with 8 bases aligning to TRBD2. Unmatched junction bases numbered 4, after V lost 5 bases and J lost 0 bases. This CDR3 spans 14 amino acids. Germline-derived CDR1 and CDR2 are SGHRS and YFSETQ. CDR3 loop: CASRTGTSSYEQYF. The CDR3 nucleotides read TGCGCCAGCAGAACCGGGACTAGCTCCTACGAGCAGTACTTC. Filled out from reference TRBV5-1 and TRBJ2-7, the complete variable domain reads KAGVTQTPRYLIKTRGQQVTLSCSPISGHRSVSWYQQTPGQGLQFLFEYFSETQRNKGNFPGRFSGRQFSNSRSEMNVSTLELGDSALYLCASRTGTSSYEQYFGPGTRLTVT.

The V gene is TRBV18, the J gene TRBJ2-5; D call uncertain. V lost 1 base, J lost 2 bases, and 8 bases lay in between. Germline V lookup: CDR1 KGHSH, CDR2 LQKENI. There are 14 residues in the CDR3. CDR3 nucleotide sequence: TGTGCCAGCTCACCACGCAGAGCGCAAGAGACCCAGTACTTC. Translated: CASSPRRAQETQYF.

The chain combines TRBV3-1 (or the pseudogene TRBV3-2) with TRBJ1-2; weak D call: TRBD1 (6 bases). Germline CDR1 is LGHDT and CDR2 is YNNKEL (reference sequence). The CDR3 loop spans 15 amino acids. Trimming took off 4 bases at V and 0 bases at J, with 12 bases between the two ends. CDR3 nucleotides: TGTGCCAGCAGCCCGCGGGGGGCCACTAACTATGGCTACACCTTC. This translates into CASSPRGATNYGYTF.

This chain links TRBV2 with TRBJ1-2; D is uncertain. Germline V gene data show CDR1 as SNHLY and CDR2 as FYNNEI. This CDR3 region has 13 residues. V lost 6 bases to trimming and J lost 5 bases, with 13 bases between them. The CDR3 nucleotides read TGTGCCAGCAGGGCGGACGGGGAATATGGCTACACCTTC. Protein: CASRADGEYGYTF. Complete variable domain (other parts from reference TRBV2 and TRBJ1-2): EPEVTQTPSHQVTQMGQEVILRCVPISNHLYFYWYRQILGQKVEFLVSFYNNEISEKSEIFDDQFSVERPDGSNFTLKIRSTKLEDSAMYFCASRADGEYGYTFGSGTRLTVV.

CDR3 bases: TGTGCCAGCAGCCTAGCGGGAGATTACAATGAGCAGTTCTTC. Residues: CASSLAGDYNEQFF. The gene calls are TRBV7-3 and TRBJ2-1, with 10 bases matching TRBD2. The CDR3 contains 14 residues. J lost 4 bases, V lost 5 bases, and 2 bases had no gene match. Germline values: CDR1 SGHTA, CDR2 FQGTGA.

The genes are TRBV2 and TRBJ1-3; D uncertain. Trimming shortened V by 3 bases and J by 7 bases, and 13 bases separated the two germline ends. The CDR3 covers 14 residues. Germline V CDR1 and CDR2: SNHLY, FYNNEI. The CDR3 protein is CASSDPGTSNTIYF. The CDR3 DNA follows: TGTGCCAGCAGTGACCCGGGTACGAGTAACACCATATATTTT.

V is TRBV5-1 and J is TRBJ1-1, with a possible D match to TRBD1 (5 bases). Trimming removed 2 bases at V and 4 bases at J, with 9 bases between. Looked up from germline, CDR1 is SGHRS and CDR2 is YFSETQ. This CDR3 region has 13 residues. CDR3 sequence: CASSLGEGTEAFF. Here the CDR3 DNA reads TGCGCCAGCAGCTTAGGGGAAGGCACTGAAGCTTTCTTT.

The chain joins TRBV7-3 to TRBJ2-2; D is possibly TRBD2 (5 bases). CDR1 is SGHTA, CDR2 FQGTGA, per germline. The CDR3 runs to 14 residues. V was trimmed by 2 bases and J by 4 bases, leaving 8 bases between them. The CDR3 region is CASSLSGVTGELFF. CDR3 DNA sequence: TGTGCCAGCAGCTTATCCGGGGTCACCGGGGAGCTGTTTTTT.

The rearrangement joins TRBV5-6 to TRBJ1-3; no definite D call. The ends were cut back, 7 bases at V and 4 bases at J, with 6 bases in the middle. The CDR3 has 11 residues. CDR1 and CDR2 (germline): SGHDT, YYEEEE. CDR3 sequence: CASLRGNTIYF. CDR3 DNA sequence: TGTGCCAGCCTCCGGGGAAACACCATATATTTT.

This clone was observed a few times. The gene calls are TRBV2 and TRBJ1-5, with 8 bases lining up with TRBD1. The length of the CDR3 is 12 residues. Germline V CDR1 and CDR2: SNHLY, FYNNEI. V lost 6 bases, J lost 5 bases, and 0 bases stayed unmatched. The chain's CDR3 is CASRQGDQPQHF. CDR3 DNA: TGTGCCAGCAGACAGGGGGATCAGCCCCAGCATTTT.

V and J are TRBV18 and TRBJ1-2, with 11 bases matching TRBD1. J was trimmed by 11 bases and V by 1 base; bases with no gene match: 6. In germline, CDR1 is KGHSH, CDR2 LQKENI. This CDR3 has 14 residues. CDR3 sequence (DNA): TGTGCCAGCTCACCACGGGACAGGGGGAGTCGATACACCTTC. The encoded protein is CASSPRDRGSRYTF.

This rearrangement joins TRBV9 to TRBJ2-5, with 11 bases that match TRBD1. The trim removed 0 bases at V and 0 bases at J, leaving 1 base unmatched. The CDR3 consists of 16 residues. Germline V CDR1 and CDR2: SGDLS, YYNGEE. The CDR3 loop is CASSVGTGGHQETQYF. DNA of the CDR3: TGTGCCAGCAGCGTAGGGACAGGGGGCCACCAAGAGACCCAGTACTTC.

This sequence joins TRBV28 and TRBJ2-3; 7 bases are a match to TRBD2. With V trimmed by 6 bases and J by 2 bases, 8 bases remained unmatched. There are 15 residues in the CDR3. Per the germline V gene, CDR1 is MDHEN and CDR2 is SYDVKM. The CDR3 loop is CASSPRGGITDTQYF. In DNA, the CDR3 is TGTGCCAGCAGCCCACGGGGAGGGATCACAGATACGCAGTATTTT.